The next 7 T cell receptor beta chains were all read from a single sample in a study of cytomegalovirus exposure and HLA in healthy donors (dated by TCRdb to 2015 to 2018). Library preparation was by the immunoSEQ multiplex PCR assay. TCRdb stores this immuneACCESS table with in-frame sequences only. Part of the clones is absent; in the studies checked, under half of the shortfall reflects unresolved V genes, and no reason is known for the rest. This sample gives about 200,000 clones in total; 70% to 85% of them show up just once. Clones ranked in the top ten supply around an eighth of the sample. The sequenced sample was PBMCs. The source is a woman in her 30s in good health and CMV-seropositive.

The rearrangement uses TRBV7-9 and TRBJ1-1, with D maybe TRBD1 (5 bases). V shed 8 bases and J shed 4 bases, with 14 bases lying between them. The germline V gene has CDR1 SEHNR and CDR2 FQNEAQ (reference sequence). The CDR3 totals 13 residues. The CDR3 protein is CASGRSGGTEAFF. CDR3 in DNA: TGTGCCAGCGGCCGGTCCGGGGGCACTGAAGCTTTCTTT.

The genes are TRBV25-1 and TRBJ2-5; D might be TRBD2 (5 bases). The CDR3 consists of 14 residues. V dropped 4 bases and J dropped 10 bases, with 19 bases sitting between them. Germline V gene sequence: CDR1 MGHDK, CDR2 SYGVNS. The DNA of the CDR3 is TGTGCCAGCAGTGCAGGACCGGGGTTCTCGGTCCAGTACTTC. Residues: CASSAGPGFSVQYF.

This chain links TRBV18 with TRBJ1-2, with D possibly matching TRBD1 (6 bases). Deletions cut 3 bases from V and 6 bases from J, with 11 bases between. Germline V gives CDR1 KGHSH, CDR2 LQKENI. CDR3 length: 13 residues. The CDR3, as DNA: TGTGCCAGCTCACCCGAATCAGGGGATGGCTACACCTTC. This translates into CASSPESGDGYTF.

The chain employs TRBV6-1 and TRBJ2-7, with D maybe TRBD2 (6 bases). The CDR3 contains 13 residues. Trimming took 8 bases from V and 5 from J, leaving 16 bases between them. CDR1 and CDR2 from the germline V gene are MNHNS and SASEGT. The CDR3 nucleotides read TGTGCCAGCCATACTAGCCGAGCCCACGAGCAGTACTTC. Encoded protein: CASHTSRAHEQYF.

This clone was recorded only once. Other DNA variants within this sample encode the same CDR3. The V and J genes are TRBV15 and TRBJ1-4, with TRBD1 matching over 11 bases. The CDR3 sequence is 14 residues long. Germline CDR1 and CDR2: LNHNV and YYDKDF (reference sequence). With 3 bases clipped from V and 7 bases from J, the junction kept 1 base outside the gene matches. The CDR3 loop reads CATSRGTGGEKLFF. Here the CDR3 DNA reads TGTGCCACCAGCAGGGGGACAGGGGGTGAAAAACTGTTTTTT.

The gene calls are TRBV2 and TRBJ1-4, with 7 bases matching TRBD1. V shed 6 bases, J shed 3 bases, and the junction held 7 bases outside the gene matches. The CDR3 consists of 15 residues. Germline V lookup: CDR1 SNHLY, CDR2 FYNNEI. The CDR3 sequence: CASRAGQAPNEKLFF. The CDR3 nucleotides read TGTGCCAGCAGAGCTGGACAGGCGCCTAATGAAAAACTGTTTTTT.

This clone was detected only a few times. The chain couples TRBV28 to TRBJ1-1; the D is unclear. Germline V gene lookup returns CDR1 MDHEN and CDR2 SYDVKM. CDR3 length: 12 residues. The V gene lost 6 bases and the J gene lost 7 bases, with 12 bases spanning the gap. The CDR3 region has the DNA TGTGCCAGCAGCCATCAAGGAGATGAAGCTTTCTTT. Protein sequence: CASSHQGDEAFF.